This T cell receptor (beta chain) is drawn from a study of blood T cell repertoires in COVID-19. The protocol was immunoSEQ multiplex PCR, while the TCRdb copy is restricted to in-frame clones and leaves out a portion. This table holds about 260,000 clones, 86% found once. V lost 1 base and J lost 5, with 15 bases in between. CDR1 SGDLS and CDR2 YYNGEE come from the germline V gene. The CDR3 consists of 15 residues. The source material was peripheral blood. The sequence was collected from a man aged 25 to 40 with active or convalescent COVID-19. The V gene is TRBV9, the J gene TRBJ2-5; a weak D match, TRBD2 (6 bases). Here the CDR3 reads CASSVTGTEWETQYF. In nucleotides, the CDR3 is TGTGCCAGCAGCGTAACGGGGACTGAATGGGAGACCCAGTACTTC.